Listed below are T cell receptor beta chains from one sample, sequenced in a study of response to subunit inactivated influenza vaccine. TCRdb fed the RT-PCR reads into MiXCR, producing one record per CDR3 protein. The sample holds under 950,000 distinct CDR3 sequences, 21% seen once. The source was PBMCs from blood, collected about 5 days after vaccination. The receptors come from a man aged 50 to 60 who received an inactivated influenza vaccine. Both conserved end residues are part of each CDR3. D genes are given only for firm matches. Clone size, where shown, is once, few, many, or a class for clones that have expanded.

cdr3_length: 15; clone_size: NA; j_call: TRBJ2-7; v_call: TRBV12-3/TRBV12-4; d_call: NA; cdr3_nt: TGTGCCAGCAGTTTAACCGGGGTACCCGCCTACGAGCAGTACTTC; cdr3_aa: CASSLTGVPAYEQYF
cdr3_length: 16; clone_size: few; j_call: TRBJ1-1; v_call: TRBV5-1; d_call: TRBD1; cdr3_nt: TGCGCCAGCAGCCCCGGACAGGGGCTCGTGAACACTGAAGCTTTCTTT; cdr3_aa: CASSPGQGLVNTEAFF
cdr3_length: 14; clone_size: many; j_call: TRBJ1-1; v_call: TRBV12-3/TRBV12-4; d_call: NA; cdr3_nt: TGTGCCAGCAGCTTAGGGCTCAGGTTGACTGAAGCTTTCTTT; cdr3_aa: CASSLGLRLTEAFF
cdr3_length: 14; clone_size: NA; j_call: TRBJ2-1; v_call: TRBV27; d_call: TRBD2; cdr3_nt: TGTGCCAGCGGCCGGGGACTAGCGGGAGTTGAGCAGTTCTTC; cdr3_aa: CASGRGLAGVEQFF
cdr3_length: 18; clone_size: few; j_call: TRBJ2-1; v_call: TRBV20-1; d_call: TRBD2; cdr3_nt: TGCAGTGCCCCGCGGATGAGCGGGAGGTTCCCCTTCGCCAATGAGCAGTTCTTC; cdr3_aa: CSAPRMSGRFPFANEQFF
cdr3_length: 13; clone_size: few; j_call: TRBJ1-2; v_call: TRBV5-1; d_call: NA; cdr3_nt: TGCGCCAGCAGCTTTACCGACGACTATGGCTACACCTTC; cdr3_aa: CASSFTDDYGYTF
cdr3_length: 17; clone_size: few; j_call: TRBJ1-1; v_call: TRBV11-2; d_call: TRBD1; cdr3_nt: TGTGCCAGCAGGCTGATCCGGGACAGGGGGGCGAACACTGAAGCTTTCTTT; cdr3_aa: CASRLIRDRGANTEAFF
cdr3_length: 15; clone_size: few; j_call: TRBJ2-2; v_call: TRBV7-2; d_call: TRBD2; cdr3_nt: TGTGCCAGCAGCCCGAGCGGGGGTATAACCGGGGAGCTGTTTTTT; cdr3_aa: CASSPSGGITGELFF
cdr3_length: 14; clone_size: NA; j_call: TRBJ2-1; v_call: TRBV20-1; d_call: TRBD2; cdr3_nt: TGCAGTGCTATTCGCGGGAGGGGGTTGAATGAGCAGTTCTTC; cdr3_aa: CSAIRGRGLNEQFF
cdr3_length: 14; clone_size: few; j_call: TRBJ1-1; v_call: TRBV7-6; d_call: NA; cdr3_nt: TGTGCCAGCAGTCCGACAGTACAGAACACTGAAGCTTTCTTT; cdr3_aa: CASSPTVQNTEAFF
cdr3_length: 14; clone_size: NA; j_call: TRBJ2-7; v_call: TRBV5-1; d_call: TRBD1; cdr3_nt: TGCGCCAGCAGCGGAGGGACAGGGGGCCGAGAGCAGTACTTC; cdr3_aa: CASSGGTGGREQYF
cdr3_length: 17; clone_size: few; j_call: TRBJ2-3; v_call: TRBV20-1; d_call: NA; cdr3_nt: TGCAGTGCCAAGAAACCTTCGTCTGGGGTCGGCACAGATACGCAGTATTTT; cdr3_aa: CSAKKPSSGVGTDTQYF
cdr3_length: 15; clone_size: NA; j_call: TRBJ1-5; v_call: TRBV18; d_call: TRBD1; cdr3_nt: TGTGCCAGCTCGGAGGGACAGAGTCGCAATCAGCCCCAGCATTTT; cdr3_aa: CASSEGQSRNQPQHF
cdr3_length: 15; clone_size: NA; j_call: TRBJ1-5; v_call: TRBV6-2/TRBV6-3; d_call: NA; cdr3_nt: TGTGCCAGCACCCACGCGAGGGGTGACAATCAGCCCCAGCATTTT; cdr3_aa: CASTHARGDNQPQHF
cdr3_length: 16; clone_size: NA; j_call: TRBJ2-5; v_call: TRBV5-1; d_call: TRBD2; cdr3_nt: TGCGCCAGCAGCTTGGCCGTGGGACTAGTTATGGAGACCCAGTACTTC; cdr3_aa: CASSLAVGLVMETQYF
cdr3_length: 15; clone_size: many; j_call: TRBJ2-2; v_call: TRBV29-1; d_call: TRBD2; cdr3_nt: TGCAGCGTTGCGGGGACTAGCGAGAACACCGGGGAGCTGTTTTTT; cdr3_aa: CSVAGTSENTGELFF
cdr3_length: 15; clone_size: NA; j_call: TRBJ1-5; v_call: TRBV7-2; d_call: TRBD1; cdr3_nt: TGTGCCAGCAGCCCCGCGCAGGGGGCTTGGCAGCCCCAGCATTTT; cdr3_aa: CASSPAQGAWQPQHF
cdr3_length: 15; clone_size: few; j_call: TRBJ2-6; v_call: TRBV12-3/TRBV12-4; d_call: NA; cdr3_nt: TGTGCCAGCAGCCACCCAGGGAGTGGGGCCAACGTCCTGACTTTC; cdr3_aa: CASSHPGSGANVLTF
cdr3_length: 17; clone_size: few; j_call: TRBJ1-5; v_call: TRBV12-3/TRBV12-4; d_call: NA; cdr3_nt: TGTGCCAGCAGTTTAGCGGTCCCGACAGTTAGCAATCAGCCCCAGCATTTT; cdr3_aa: CASSLAVPTVSNQPQHF
cdr3_length: 15; clone_size: NA; j_call: TRBJ1-5; v_call: TRBV6-1; d_call: NA; cdr3_nt: TGTGCCAGCAGGACACAGGGAGTTGCCAATCAGCCCCAGCATTTT; cdr3_aa: CASRTQGVANQPQHF
cdr3_length: 13; clone_size: few; j_call: TRBJ1-2; v_call: TRBV6-1; d_call: TRBD1; cdr3_nt: TGTGCCAGCGGCCAGGGGGGGCAGTATGGCTACACCTTC; cdr3_aa: CASGQGGQYGYTF
cdr3_length: 15; clone_size: few; j_call: TRBJ2-1; v_call: TRBV3-1; d_call: NA; cdr3_nt: TGTGCCAGCAGCCAAAACCCAGGATCCTACAATGAGCAGTTCTTC; cdr3_aa: CASSQNPGSYNEQFF
cdr3_length: 13; clone_size: few; j_call: TRBJ2-1; v_call: TRBV5-1; d_call: NA; cdr3_nt: TGCGCCAGCAGCTTACGAGACTACAATGAGCAGTTCTTC; cdr3_aa: CASSLRDYNEQFF
cdr3_length: 14; clone_size: many; j_call: TRBJ1-1; v_call: TRBV12-3/TRBV12-4; d_call: NA; cdr3_nt: TGTGCCAGCAGCCCCCAGGGGTGGGGCACTGAAGCTTTCTTT; cdr3_aa: CASSPQGWGTEAFF
cdr3_length: 16; clone_size: NA; j_call: TRBJ2-1; v_call: TRBV6-1; d_call: TRBD2; cdr3_nt: TGTGCCAGCAGCCCGTTACTAGCGGGAGCTGACAATGAGCAGTTCTTC; cdr3_aa: CASSPLLAGADNEQFF
cdr3_length: 14; clone_size: few; j_call: TRBJ1-5; v_call: TRBV6-7; d_call: NA; cdr3_nt: TGTGCCAGCAGTTATAGGCCAGGGGCTCAGCCCCAGCATTTT; cdr3_aa: CASSYRPGAQPQHF
cdr3_length: 14; clone_size: few; j_call: TRBJ1-5; v_call: TRBV9; d_call: NA; cdr3_nt: TGTGCCAGCAGCGTAGGAGGGATGGGCCAGCCCCAGCATTTT; cdr3_aa: CASSVGGMGQPQHF
cdr3_length: 14; clone_size: few; j_call: TRBJ2-2; v_call: TRBV5-6; d_call: NA; cdr3_nt: TGTGCCAGCAGCTTGGCGGTCAGGACCGGGGAGCTGTTTTTT; cdr3_aa: CASSLAVRTGELFF
cdr3_length: 14; clone_size: NA; j_call: TRBJ1-2; v_call: TRBV9; d_call: NA; cdr3_nt: TGTGCCAGCAGCGACAATCAGGGTTCTCGAGGCTACACCTTC; cdr3_aa: CASSDNQGSRGYTF
cdr3_length: 13; clone_size: NA; j_call: TRBJ1-4; v_call: TRBV20-1; d_call: NA; cdr3_nt: TGCAGTGCTAGCAGCTCAACTAATGAAAAACTGTTTTTT; cdr3_aa: CSASSSTNEKLFF
cdr3_length: 13; clone_size: few; j_call: TRBJ2-3; v_call: TRBV20-1; d_call: TRBD2; cdr3_nt: TGCAGTGCGGTTCTGACTAGCGACGGTACGCAGTATTTT; cdr3_aa: CSAVLTSDGTQYF
cdr3_length: 21; clone_size: NA; j_call: TRBJ2-7; v_call: TRBV21-1; d_call: NA; cdr3_nt: TGTGCCAGCAGCAAAGAGTCGTCTGAAAGCGGAAGGACAGCACTTTCCTACGAGCAGTACTTC; cdr3_aa: CASSKESSESGRTALSYEQYF
cdr3_length: 17; clone_size: NA; j_call: TRBJ2-1; v_call: TRBV28; d_call: NA; cdr3_nt: TGTGCCAGCAGTTTCTATCGGGGAACCCTATCCTACAATGAGCAGTTCTTC; cdr3_aa: CASSFYRGTLSYNEQFF
cdr3_length: 15; clone_size: few; j_call: TRBJ2-1; v_call: TRBV20-1; d_call: TRBD2; cdr3_nt: TGCAGTGCTAGAGACGGCGGGAGGGCCTTCAATGAGCAGTTCTTC; cdr3_aa: CSARDGGRAFNEQFF
cdr3_length: 13; clone_size: NA; j_call: TRBJ2-5; v_call: TRBV20-1; d_call: NA; cdr3_nt: TGCAGTGCTAGAGGTGGGGCCGGGGAGACCCAGTACTTC; cdr3_aa: CSARGGAGETQYF
cdr3_length: 15; clone_size: few; j_call: TRBJ2-7; v_call: TRBV6-5; d_call: TRBD2; cdr3_nt: TGTGCCAGCAGTAACTTATCGGGACTAGCTGCCGAGCAGTACTTC; cdr3_aa: CASSNLSGLAAEQYF
cdr3_length: 12; clone_size: few; j_call: TRBJ2-7; v_call: TRBV28; d_call: NA; cdr3_nt: TGTGCCACGGAAACCCAATCGTACGAGCAGTACTTC; cdr3_aa: CATETQSYEQYF
cdr3_length: 15; clone_size: NA; j_call: TRBJ2-7; v_call: TRBV6-4; d_call: NA; cdr3_nt: TGTGCCAGCAGTGACGCCAGGGAGGCGGTCTACGAGCAGTACTTC; cdr3_aa: CASSDAREAVYEQYF
cdr3_length: 15; clone_size: NA; j_call: TRBJ2-7; v_call: TRBV7-6; d_call: NA; cdr3_nt: TGTGCCAGCAGCAATGGACGGAACGCAACCTACGAGCAGTACTTC; cdr3_aa: CASSNGRNATYEQYF
cdr3_length: 13; clone_size: NA; j_call: TRBJ1-6; v_call: TRBV7-2; d_call: NA; cdr3_nt: TGTGCCACCCGAGGGGGGAATAATTCACCCCTCCACTTT; cdr3_aa: CATRGGNNSPLHF
cdr3_length: 17; clone_size: NA; j_call: TRBJ2-2; v_call: TRBV12-3/TRBV12-4; d_call: NA; cdr3_nt: TGTGCCAGCAGCCCACGGGGAGCGACAGGTCCGGCCGGGGAGCTGTTTTTT; cdr3_aa: CASSPRGATGPAGELFF
cdr3_length: 13; clone_size: many; j_call: TRBJ2-1; v_call: TRBV28; d_call: NA; cdr3_nt: TGTGCCAGCAGTTTAAGTACTCCCAATGAGCAGTTCTTC; cdr3_aa: CASSLSTPNEQFF
cdr3_length: 15; clone_size: NA; j_call: TRBJ2-5; v_call: TRBV7-6; d_call: NA; cdr3_nt: TGTGCCAGCAGCCCCTCGTATGGGTCGGCCGAGACCCAGTACTTC; cdr3_aa: CASSPSYGSAETQYF
cdr3_length: 17; clone_size: NA; j_call: TRBJ2-1; v_call: TRBV15; d_call: TRBD2; cdr3_nt: TGTGCCACCAGCAGACGAAGAGGGACTAGCGAGTACAATGAGCAGTTCTTC; cdr3_aa: CATSRRRGTSEYNEQFF
cdr3_length: 14; clone_size: few; j_call: TRBJ2-1; v_call: TRBV20-1; d_call: TRBD2; cdr3_nt: TGCAGTGCTATAGACGGGAGGAGTAGGAATGAGCAGTTCTTC; cdr3_aa: CSAIDGRSRNEQFF